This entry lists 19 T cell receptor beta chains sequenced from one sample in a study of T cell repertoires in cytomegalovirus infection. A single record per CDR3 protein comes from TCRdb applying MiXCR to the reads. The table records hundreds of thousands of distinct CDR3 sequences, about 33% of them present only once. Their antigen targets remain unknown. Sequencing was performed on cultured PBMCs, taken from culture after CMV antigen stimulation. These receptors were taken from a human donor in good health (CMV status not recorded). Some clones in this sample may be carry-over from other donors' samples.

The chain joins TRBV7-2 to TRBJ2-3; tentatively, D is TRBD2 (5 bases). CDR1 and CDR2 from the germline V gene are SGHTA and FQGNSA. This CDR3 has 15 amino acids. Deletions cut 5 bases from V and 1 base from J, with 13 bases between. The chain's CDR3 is CASSAGLWGTDTQYF. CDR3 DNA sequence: TGTGCCAGCAGCGCGGGCCTTTGGGGCACAGATACGCAGTATTTT.

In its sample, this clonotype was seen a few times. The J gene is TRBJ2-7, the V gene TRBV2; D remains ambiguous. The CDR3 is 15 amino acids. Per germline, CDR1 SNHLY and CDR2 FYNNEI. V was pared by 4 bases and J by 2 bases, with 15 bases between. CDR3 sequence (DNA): TGTGCCAGCAGTGCTGGGTTAACCTATACCTACGAGCAGTACTTC. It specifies CASSAGLTYTYEQYF.

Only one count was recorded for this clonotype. For the CDR3, the DNA is TGTGCCATCAGAGTTACCAATGAGCAGTTCTTC. Its translation: CAIRVTNEQFF. V gene TRBV10-3 combines with J gene TRBJ2-1, with D unclear. The V end was cut by 6 bases, the J end by 6 bases, with 6 bases between. Germline CDR1 reads ENHRY; CDR2 reads SYGVKD. This CDR3 region has 11 residues.

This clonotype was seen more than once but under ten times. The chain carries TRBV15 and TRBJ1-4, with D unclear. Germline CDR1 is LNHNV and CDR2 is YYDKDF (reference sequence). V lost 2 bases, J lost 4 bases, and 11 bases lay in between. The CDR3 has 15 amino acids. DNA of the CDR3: TGTGCCACCAGCAGACATGTCGGAATTAATGAAAAACTGTTTTTT. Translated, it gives CATSRHVGINEKLFF.

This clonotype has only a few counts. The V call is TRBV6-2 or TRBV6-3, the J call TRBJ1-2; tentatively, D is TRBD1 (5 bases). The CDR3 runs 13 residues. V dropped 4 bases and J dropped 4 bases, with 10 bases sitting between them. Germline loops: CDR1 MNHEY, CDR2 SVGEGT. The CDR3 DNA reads TGTGCCAGCAGTTCCGACAGCTTCTATGGCTACACCTTC. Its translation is CASSSDSFYGYTF.

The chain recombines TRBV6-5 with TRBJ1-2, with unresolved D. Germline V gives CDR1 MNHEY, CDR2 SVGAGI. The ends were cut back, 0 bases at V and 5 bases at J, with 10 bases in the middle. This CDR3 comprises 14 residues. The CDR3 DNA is TGTGCCAGCAGTTACTCGGATTCGGTGTATGGCTACACCTTC. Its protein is CASSYSDSVYGYTF.

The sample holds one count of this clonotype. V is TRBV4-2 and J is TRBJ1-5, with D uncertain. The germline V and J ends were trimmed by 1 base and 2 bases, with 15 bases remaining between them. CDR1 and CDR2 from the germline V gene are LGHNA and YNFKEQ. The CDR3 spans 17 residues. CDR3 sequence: CASSQVFGGSCNQPQHF. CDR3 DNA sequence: TGTGCCAGCAGCCAAGTTTTTGGCGGGAGTTGCAATCAGCCCCAGCATTTT.

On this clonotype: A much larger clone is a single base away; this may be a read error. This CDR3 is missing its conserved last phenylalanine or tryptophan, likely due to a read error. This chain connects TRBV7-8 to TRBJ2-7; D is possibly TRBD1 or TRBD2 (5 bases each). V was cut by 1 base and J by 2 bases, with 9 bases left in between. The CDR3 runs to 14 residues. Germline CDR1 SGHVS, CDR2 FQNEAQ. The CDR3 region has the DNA TGTGCCAGCAGCTTAGGGGGGACCCCCTACGAGCAGTACTCC. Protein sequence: CASSLGGTPYEQYS.

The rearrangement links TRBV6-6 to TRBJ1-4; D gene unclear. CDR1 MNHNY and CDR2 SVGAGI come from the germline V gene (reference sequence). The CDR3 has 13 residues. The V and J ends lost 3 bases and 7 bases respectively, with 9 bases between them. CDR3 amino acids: CASSYSISEKLFF. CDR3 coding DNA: TGTGCCAGCAGTTATAGTATATCTGAAAAACTGTTTTTT.

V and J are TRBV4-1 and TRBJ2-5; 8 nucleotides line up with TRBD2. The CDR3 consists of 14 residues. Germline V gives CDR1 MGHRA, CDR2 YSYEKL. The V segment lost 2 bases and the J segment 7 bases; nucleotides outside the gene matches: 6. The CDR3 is CASSQRTSWGTQYF. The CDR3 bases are TGCGCCAGCAGCCAAAGGACTAGCTGGGGGACCCAGTACTTC.

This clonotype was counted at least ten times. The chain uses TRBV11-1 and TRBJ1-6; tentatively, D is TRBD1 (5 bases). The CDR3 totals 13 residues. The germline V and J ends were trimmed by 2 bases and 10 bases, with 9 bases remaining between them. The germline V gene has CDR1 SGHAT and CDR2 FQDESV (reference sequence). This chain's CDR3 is CASSLRWGSPLHF. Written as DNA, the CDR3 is TGTGCCAGCAGCTTACGATGGGGCTCACCCCTCCACTTT.

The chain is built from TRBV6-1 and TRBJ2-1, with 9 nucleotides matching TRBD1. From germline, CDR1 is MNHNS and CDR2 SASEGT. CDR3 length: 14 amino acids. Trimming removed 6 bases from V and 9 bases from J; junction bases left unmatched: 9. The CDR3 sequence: CASRAGTGFFEQFF. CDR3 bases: TGTGCCAGCAGAGCCGGGACAGGGTTCTTTGAGCAGTTCTTC.

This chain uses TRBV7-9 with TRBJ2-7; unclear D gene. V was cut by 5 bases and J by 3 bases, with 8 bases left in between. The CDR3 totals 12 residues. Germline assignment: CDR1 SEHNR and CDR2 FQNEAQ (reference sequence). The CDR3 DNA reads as TGTGCCAGCAGCCCGCATGACTACGAGCAGTACTTC. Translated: CASSPHDYEQYF.

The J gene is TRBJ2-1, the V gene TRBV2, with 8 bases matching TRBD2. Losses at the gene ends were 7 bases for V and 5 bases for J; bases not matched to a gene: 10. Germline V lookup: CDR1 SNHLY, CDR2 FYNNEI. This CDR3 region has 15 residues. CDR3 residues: CASTLLSGRDNEQFF. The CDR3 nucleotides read TGTGCCAGCACGTTATTAAGCGGGAGAGACAATGAGCAGTTCTTC. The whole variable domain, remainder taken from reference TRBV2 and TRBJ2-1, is EPEVTQTPSHQVTQMGQEVILRCVPISNHLYFYWYRQILGQKVEFLVSFYNNEISEKSEIFDDQFSVERPDGSNFTLKIRSTKLEDSAMYFCASTLLSGRDNEQFFGPGTRLTVL.

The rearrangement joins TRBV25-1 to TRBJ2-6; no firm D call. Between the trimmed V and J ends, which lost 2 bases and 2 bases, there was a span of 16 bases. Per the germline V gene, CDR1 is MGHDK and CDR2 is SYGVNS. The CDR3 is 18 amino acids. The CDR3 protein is CASSEEAGPFPGANVLTF. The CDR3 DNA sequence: TGTGCCAGCAGTGAAGAGGCTGGGCCTTTTCCTGGGGCCAACGTCCTGACTTTC.

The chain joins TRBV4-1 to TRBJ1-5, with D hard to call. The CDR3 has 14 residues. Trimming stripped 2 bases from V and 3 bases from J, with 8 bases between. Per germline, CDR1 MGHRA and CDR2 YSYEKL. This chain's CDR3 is CASSQTRDNQPQHF. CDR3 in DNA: TGCGCCAGCAGCCAAACGAGGGACAATCAGCCCCAGCATTTT.

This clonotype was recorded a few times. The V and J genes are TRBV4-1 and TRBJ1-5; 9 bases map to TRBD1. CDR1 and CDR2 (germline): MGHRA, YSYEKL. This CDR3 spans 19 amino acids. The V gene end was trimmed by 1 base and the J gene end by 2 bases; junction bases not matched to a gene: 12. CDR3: CASSQGLRDRESRNQPQHF. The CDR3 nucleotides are TGCGCCAGCAGCCAAGGCCTCCGGGACAGGGAATCCCGCAATCAGCCCCAGCATTTT.

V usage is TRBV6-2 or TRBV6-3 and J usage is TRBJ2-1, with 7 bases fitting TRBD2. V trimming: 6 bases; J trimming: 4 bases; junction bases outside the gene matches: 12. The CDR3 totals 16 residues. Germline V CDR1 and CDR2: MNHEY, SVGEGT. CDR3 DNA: TGTGCCAGCAGGGAGGCTGGCGGGAGAGGATACAATGAGCAGTTCTTC. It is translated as CASREAGGRGYNEQFF.

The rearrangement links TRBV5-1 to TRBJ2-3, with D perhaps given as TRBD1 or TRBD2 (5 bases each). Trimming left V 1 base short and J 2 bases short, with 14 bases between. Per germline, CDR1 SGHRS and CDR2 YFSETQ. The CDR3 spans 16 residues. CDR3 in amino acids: CASSLRGNPYTDTQYF. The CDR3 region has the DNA TGCGCCAGCAGCTTGCGGGGCAACCCTTACACAGATACGCAGTATTTT.